This entry lists 30 T cell receptor beta chains sequenced from one sample in a study of regulatory T cells in long-lasting Graves disease. Time point in this sample: newly diagnosed GD, antithyroid drugs for less than 3 months. After RNA was extracted from PBMCs, the TCR library was made from it. CDR3-region Arm-PCR and iRepertoire HTBI primers produced the TCR beta libraries. TCRdb re-derived calls from the multiplex PCR reads in MiXCR, one entry per CDR3 protein. The table has 520,000 or so distinct CDR3 sequences, about 12% seen once. The same sample was also studied in work on T cells in Graves' hyperthyroidism and ophthalmopathy.

Sequencing was performed on peripheral blood mononuclear cells (PBMCs), taken at new diagnosis, from a patient treated with antithyroid drugs. Every receptor here comes from a young woman with Graves disease.

Details on this clonotype: This may be a read error, as it is one base from a much larger clone. V is TRBV28 and J is TRBJ2-7; 15 bases fit TRBD2. CDR1 is MDHEN, CDR2 SYDVKM, per germline. The CDR3 is made up of 17 amino acids. The CDR3 spells CASSSPGTSGRSYGQYF. The DNA for the CDR3 is TGTGCCAGCAGCTCCCCAGGGACTAGCGGGAGGAGCTACGGGCAGTACTTC.

In the case of this clonotype: A read error may be the cause here, since a much bigger clone is one base away. The rearrangement links TRBV29-1 to TRBJ2-7; 7 bases fit TRBD1. V was clipped by 7 bases and J by 4 bases; unmatched bases: 7. Germline lookup yields CDR1 SQVTM and CDR2 ANQGSEA. The CDR3 is 12 residues long. CDR3 sequence (DNA): TGCAGCGGCCGGGACAGCAATTACGAGCAGTACTTC. It codes for CSGRDSNYEQYF.

In its sample, this clonotype was seen many times. The chain is built from TRBV11-2 and TRBJ1-4; D unresolved. Looked up from germline, CDR1 is SGHAT and CDR2 is FQNNGV. The CDR3 has 12 amino acids. Trimming cost V 4 bases and J 9 bases, with 9 bases left between them. In nucleotides, the CDR3 is TGTGCCAGCAGCTCCAGTTTCCAAAAACTGTTTTTT. Translation: CASSSSFQKLFF. The whole variable domain, filled in from reference TRBV11-2 and TRBJ1-4, reads EAGVAQSPRYKIIEKRQSVAFWCNPISGHATLYWYQQILGQGPKLLIQFQNNGVVDDSQLPKDRFSAERLKGVDSTLKIQPAKLEDSAVYLCASSSSFQKLFFGSGTQLSVL.

There are many counts of this clonotype. V and J are TRBV13 and TRBJ2-5; perhaps TRBD1 as D (6 bases). Looked up from germline, CDR1 is PRHDT and CDR2 is FYEKMQ (reference sequence). V shed 3 bases and J shed 1 base, with 12 bases lying between them. There are 15 residues in the CDR3. The CDR3 region has the DNA TGTGCCAGCAGCTTCAGGGACACAACCCAAGAGACCCAGTACTTC. It is translated as CASSFRDTTQETQYF.

A few counts support this clonotype. The chain is built from TRBV6-1 and TRBJ2-1, with D perhaps TRBD1 (6 bases). CDR3 length: 15 amino acids. V lost 5 bases, J lost 4 bases, and 15 bases lay in between. Germline loops: CDR1 MNHNS, CDR2 SASEGT. The CDR3 is CASSKIPDRYNEQFF. In DNA form, the CDR3 reads TGTGCCAGCAGTAAAATTCCCGACAGGTACAATGAGCAGTTCTTC.

This clonotype has ten or more counts. This chain uses TRBV5-6 with TRBJ2-2, with unresolved D. From germline, CDR1 is SGHDT and CDR2 YYEEEE. There are 14 residues in the CDR3. Trimming pared 5 bases from V and 1 base from J, leaving 9 bases between. The CDR3, as DNA: TGTGCCAGCAGAATGACTGGGAACACCGGGGAGCTGTTTTTT. Translation: CASRMTGNTGELFF.

The rearrangement uses TRBV10-3 and TRBJ1-4; 8 nucleotides agree with TRBD1. Unmatched junction bases numbered 0, after V lost 4 bases and J lost 5 bases. CDR1 is ENHRY, CDR2 SYGVKD, per germline. The CDR3 is 13 residues long. As DNA, the CDR3 is TGTGCCATCAGTGGGACAGGGAATGAAAAACTGTTTTTT. This gives the protein CAISGTGNEKLFF.

The rearrangement links TRBV10-3 to TRBJ2-7; D tentatively fits TRBD1 or TRBD2 (5 bases each). V lost 1 base and J 5 bases, leaving 15 bases between the germline ends. Germline V lookup: CDR1 ENHRY, CDR2 SYGVKD. This CDR3 contains 15 residues. The CDR3 spells CAISELGTVQNEQYF. The CDR3 region has the DNA TGTGCCATCAGTGAGTTGGGGACGGTCCAGAACGAGCAGTACTTC.

There are many counts of this clonotype. The rearrangement uses TRBV5-5 and TRBJ2-1; no definite D call. From germline, CDR1 is SGHKS and CDR2 YYEKEE (reference sequence). This CDR3 has 15 amino acids. The germline V and J ends were trimmed by 5 bases and 7 bases, with 19 bases remaining between them. CDR3 coding DNA: TGTGCCAGCAGGGTCTGGGGTAGTGGGCCGAATGAGCAGTTCTTC. This sequence encodes CASRVWGSGPNEQFF.

The genes are TRBV10-3 and TRBJ2-3; 7 bases fit TRBD2. The V segment lost 4 bases and the J segment 0 bases; nucleotides outside the gene matches: 7. The CDR3 contains 16 residues. Germline V CDR1 and CDR2: ENHRY, SYGVKD. CDR3 DNA: TGTGCCATCAGTGGTGGGCTAGCGGCTAGCACAGATACGCAGTATTTT. Protein: CAISGGLAASTDTQYF.

This clonotype has just a few counts. This chain joins TRBV20-1 and TRBJ1-2, with D possibly TRBD1 on 6 matching bases. The CDR3 extends over 14 amino acids. Germline V gives CDR1 DFQATT, CDR2 SNEGSKA (reference sequence). The V and J ends lost 8 bases and 4 bases respectively, with 20 bases between them. CDR3 loop: CSTPTGEGFYGYTF. The CDR3 DNA reads TGCAGTACCCCGACAGGAGAGGGCTTCTATGGCTACACCTTC.

A few counts support this clonotype. J is TRBJ2-1 and V is TRBV20-1; possibly TRBD1 or TRBD2 for D (5 bases each). V was pared by 3 bases and J by 10 bases, with 16 bases between. The CDR3 consists of 13 residues. Looked up from germline, CDR1 is DFQATT and CDR2 is SNEGSKA (reference sequence). The chain's CDR3 is CSASSGPANEQFF. CDR3 DNA: TGCAGTGCTAGTTCGGGACCCGCCAACGAGCAGTTCTTC.

This clonotype was detected many times. The chain links TRBV5-8 to TRBJ2-5; possibly TRBD1 for D (6 bases). CDR3 length equals 16 residues. V was cut by 0 bases and J by 1 base, with 13 bases left in between. Per germline, CDR1 SGHTS and CDR2 YDEGEE. The CDR3 sequence: CASSLGSWTAQETQYF. The CDR3 nucleotides read TGTGCCAGCAGCTTGGGGTCTTGGACAGCCCAAGAGACCCAGTACTTC.

This clonotype has a handful of counts. The chain is built from TRBV6-2 or TRBV6-3 and TRBJ2-6; no clear D. The V and J ends lost 0 bases and 0 bases respectively, with 9 bases between them. The germline CDR1 and CDR2 sequences are MNHEY and SVGEGT. There are 17 residues in the CDR3. The CDR3: CASSYSDQLSGANVLTF. CDR3 nucleotides: TGTGCCAGCAGTTACTCGGACCAGCTCTCTGGGGCCAACGTCCTGACTTTC.

This clonotype has at least ten counts. The chain is built from TRBV12-3 or TRBV12-4 and TRBJ2-3; maybe TRBD2 (6 bases). The CDR3 loop spans 15 amino acids. The V end was cut by 6 bases, the J end by 0 bases, with 13 bases between. CDR3 sequence (DNA): TGTGCCAGCAGCTCGGGACTTCTCAGCACAGATACGCAGTATTTT. As protein: CASSSGLLSTDTQYF.

The table lists this clonotype with many counts. This chain joins TRBV20-1 and TRBJ1-5; 8 bases line up with TRBD1. V lost 0 bases to trimming and J lost 4 bases; unmatched junction nucleotides: 5. The V gene's germline CDR1 is DFQATT and CDR2 SNEGSKA (reference sequence). This CDR3 region has 15 residues. The CDR3 spells CSARDRGQVNQPQHF. CDR3 in DNA: TGCAGTGCTAGAGATAGGGGACAGGTGAATCAGCCCCAGCATTTT.

In its sample, this clonotype was seen many times. The J gene is TRBJ1-1, the V gene TRBV19; TRBD1 might be the D (5 bases). The germline CDR1 and CDR2 sequences are LNHDA and SQIVND (reference sequence). The CDR3 spans 15 residues. Trimming removed 0 bases at V and 10 bases at J, with 18 bases between. In nucleotides, the CDR3 is TGTGCCAGTAGTATAGATGGACGGCCGGGGGTGAGAGCTTTCTTT. Translated: CASSIDGRPGVRAFF. The full variable domain, in which reference TRBV19 and TRBJ1-1 provide the parts outside the CDR3, is DGGITQSPKYLFRKEGQNVTLSCEQNLNHDAMYWYRQDPGQGLRLIYYSQIVNDFQKGDIAEGYSVSREKKESFPLTVTSAQKNPTAFYLCASSIDGRPGVRAFFGQGTRLTVV.

At least ten counts were recorded for this clonotype. V is TRBV7-2 and J is TRBJ2-7, with a possible D match to TRBD1 (6 bases). In germline, CDR1 is SGHTA, CDR2 FQGNSA. The V and J ends lost 7 bases and 0 bases respectively, with 10 bases between them. This CDR3 is built from 13 residues. This chain's CDR3 is CASNYRDSYEQYF. In nucleotides, the CDR3 is TGTGCCAGCAACTACAGGGACTCCTACGAGCAGTACTTC.

The chain joins TRBV6-2 or TRBV6-3 to TRBJ2-7, with 10 bases identical to TRBD2. The length of the CDR3 is 14 residues. V gave up 6 bases and J gave up 1 base; unmatched junction bases: 3. CDR1 and CDR2 from the germline V gene are MNHEY and SVGEGT. CDR3 loop: CASSKREGSYEQYF. CDR3 nucleotides: TGTGCCAGCAGCAAGCGGGAGGGATCCTACGAGCAGTACTTC.

This clonotype was counted many times. This chain's CDR3 is CASSSGDRIYNEQFF. The CDR3 nucleotides are TGTGCCAGCAGTTCCGGGGACAGGATATACAATGAGCAGTTCTTC. This rearrangement joins TRBV28 to TRBJ2-1; 8 nucleotides line up with TRBD1. Germline values: CDR1 MDHEN, CDR2 SYDVKM. V dropped 4 bases and J dropped 4; count of bases not matched to a gene: 6. The CDR3 runs 15 residues.

There are many counts of this clonotype. The chain joins TRBV12-3 or TRBV12-4 to TRBJ1-1; TRBD1 matches 9 bases. The CDR3 extends over 16 amino acids. Trimming took 3 bases from V and 4 from J; bases not matched to a gene: 9. CDR3 DNA: TGTGCCAGCAGTTTTGAGGTGGTGACAGGGGGCACTGAAGCTTTCTTT. Translated, it gives CASSFEVVTGGTEAFF.

This clonotype appeared a few times. The chain joins TRBV12-3 or TRBV12-4 to TRBJ2-3, with a possible D match to TRBD1 (6 bases). The CDR3 runs to 17 residues. V lost 2 bases and J lost 0, with 15 bases in between. The CDR3 nucleotides read TGTGCCAGCAGTTTATCGCTTGGGACACTTAGCACAGATACGCAGTATTTT. Translation gives CASSLSLGTLSTDTQYF.

This clonotype was observed at least ten times. This chain connects TRBV28 to TRBJ2-7; a weak D match, TRBD2 (5 bases). V was clipped by 7 bases and J by 1 base, with 11 bases between them. Germline V lookup: CDR1 MDHEN, CDR2 SYDVKM. CDR3 length equals 13 residues. The CDR3, as DNA: TGTGCCAGCAACCCGGGAAAGTCCTACGAGCAGTACTTC. This translates into CASNPGKSYEQYF.

This clonotype was recorded many times. The chain employs TRBV3-1 and TRBJ1-1; D is ambiguous. Germline values: CDR1 LGHDT, CDR2 YNNKEL (reference sequence). CDR3 size: 14 residues. Trimming left V 1 base short and J 4 bases short, with 10 bases between. The CDR3 protein is CASSQGVSGTEAFF. For the CDR3, the DNA is TGTGCCAGCAGCCAAGGAGTCTCAGGCACTGAAGCTTTCTTT.

The rearrangement links TRBV24-1 to TRBJ2-5; TRBD2 matches at 7 bases. The CDR3 is made up of 14 amino acids. The V gene's germline CDR1 is KGHDR and CDR2 SFDVKD. The V segment lost 1 base and the J segment 5 bases; nucleotides outside the gene matches: 3. CDR3 region: CATSDFLAGETQYF. The CDR3 DNA sequence: TGTGCCACCAGTGATTTCTTAGCGGGTGAGACCCAGTACTTC.

In this sample, this clonotype turned up many times. This chain uses TRBV12-3 or TRBV12-4 with TRBJ2-5; TRBD1 is a possible D gene (6 bases). The CDR3 runs to 17 residues. V lost 2 bases and J 3 bases, leaving 19 bases between the germline ends. CDR3 nucleotide sequence: TGTGCCAGCAGTTTATCCTATACCCGCACAGGGAAAGAGACCCAGTACTTC. Protein product: CASSLSYTRTGKETQYF.

Turning to this clonotype: A much larger clone differs by one base, so this may be a read error. Since no conserved phenylalanine or tryptophan closes the CDR3, a read error is the likely cause. V and J are TRBV20-1 and TRBJ2-7; 9 bases fit TRBD1. This CDR3 spans 14 amino acids. Germline V gene sequence: CDR1 DFQATT, CDR2 SNEGSKA (reference sequence). After removal of 5 bases from V and 5 bases from J, the junction contained 10 bases not matched to a gene. Here the CDR3 DNA reads TGCAGTGCTTATTCCGGGACAGGGATCAACGAGCAGTACTTG. It specifies CSAYSGTGINEQYL.

This clonotype was counted at least ten times. The rearrangement uses TRBV11-2 and TRBJ1-4; D uncertain. From germline, CDR1 is SGHAT and CDR2 FQNNGV. Trimming removed 1 base at V and 4 bases at J, with 13 bases between. CDR3 length: 16 amino acids. The CDR3 here is CASSLGGRGGNEKLFF. CDR3 coding DNA: TGTGCCAGCAGCTTAGGCGGACGGGGAGGTAATGAAAAACTGTTTTTT.

This clonotype was counted at least ten times. This chain uses TRBV30 with TRBJ1-1, with 8 nucleotides matching TRBD1. CDR1 is GTSNPN, CDR2 SVGIG, per germline (reference sequence). The V gene end was trimmed by 2 bases and the J gene end by 1 base; junction bases not matched to a gene: 6. The CDR3 consists of 15 residues. The CDR3 sequence: CAWSTPGQGNTEAFF. CDR3 coding DNA: TGTGCCTGGAGTACACCAGGACAGGGGAACACTGAAGCTTTCTTT.

This clonotype has at least ten counts. The J gene is TRBJ1-6, the V gene TRBV30; tentatively, D is TRBD1 (5 bases). Trimming stripped 0 bases from V and 7 bases from J, with 13 bases between. Germline V gives CDR1 GTSNPN, CDR2 SVGIG (reference sequence). This CDR3 contains 15 residues. The CDR3 protein is CAWSVYGQGNSPLHF. The DNA for the CDR3 is TGTGCCTGGAGTGTCTATGGGCAGGGAAATTCACCCCTCCACTTT.